Included here is one T cell receptor beta chain sequence, with context. This sample also contains other DNA sequences that code for the same CDR3. V lost 1 base to trimming and J lost 5 bases; unmatched junction nucleotides: 3. Germline assignment: CDR1 MNHEY and CDR2 SVGEGT. The CDR3 extends over 15 amino acids. The data are from a study of blood T cell repertoires in COVID-19. Overall study: The United States, Italy and Spain provided the acute and convalescent COVID-19 samples. From T cells, B-cell-depleted T cells, or PBMCs came the material, which was cDNA or gDNA.

Study processing details: Estimated nucleated cell counts came from reference gene primer amplification. Clones were read by immunoSEQ multiplex PCR, and TCRdb kept only the in-frame ones, dropping some. V, J and clone size derive from that table, while D and trimming were established from the DNA sequence. The sample consists of 200,000 to 250,000 clones, roughly 81% of them appearing once. What was sequenced was peripheral blood. The J gene is TRBJ2-5, the V gene TRBV6-2 or TRBV6-3; 11 bases align to TRBD2. The sequence was obtained from a man aged 35 to 55 with acute or convalescent COVID-19. The CDR3 DNA sequence: TGTGCCAGCAGTTACTTAGCGGGGGGGCGTGAGACCCAGTACTTC. Its translation is CASSYLAGGRETQYF.